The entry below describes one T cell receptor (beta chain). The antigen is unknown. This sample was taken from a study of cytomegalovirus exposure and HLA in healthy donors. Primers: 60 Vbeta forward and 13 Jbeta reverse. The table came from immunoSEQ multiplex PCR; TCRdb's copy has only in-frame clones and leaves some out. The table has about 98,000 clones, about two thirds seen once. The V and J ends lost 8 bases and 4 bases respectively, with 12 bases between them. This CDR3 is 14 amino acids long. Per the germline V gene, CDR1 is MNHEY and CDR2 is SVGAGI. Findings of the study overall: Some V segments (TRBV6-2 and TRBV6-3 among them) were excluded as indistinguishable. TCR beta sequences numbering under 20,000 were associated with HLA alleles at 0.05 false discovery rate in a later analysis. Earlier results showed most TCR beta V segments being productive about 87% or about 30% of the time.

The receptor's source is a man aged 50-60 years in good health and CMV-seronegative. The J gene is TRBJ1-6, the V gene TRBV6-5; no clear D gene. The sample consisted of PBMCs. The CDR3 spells CASGPNLYNSPLHF. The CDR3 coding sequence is TGTGCCAGCGGTCCTAACCTATATAATTCACCCCTCCACTTT.